The entry that follows covers one T cell receptor (beta chain) sequence. The source of the sample is a study of OX40 agonist ivuxolimab in advanced cancers. Study information: Three patients responded partially, comprising one with hepatocellular carcinoma and two with cutaneous melanoma.

Germline CDR1 reads SEHNR; CDR2 reads FQNEAQ (reference sequence). Trimming stripped 5 bases from V and 2 bases from J, with 16 bases between. The CDR3 is made up of 16 amino acids. Profiled with immunoSEQ multiplex PCR; TCRdb holds only in-frame clones, not every one. Of 110,000 or so clones listed, more than 85% are singletons. This rearrangement joins TRBV7-9 to TRBJ2-1; tentatively, D is TRBD2 (7 bases). The clonotype comes from an adult with an advanced solid tumor such as melanoma, head and neck, liver or kidney cancer. This sample comprised CD4+ or CD8+ T cells sorted from blood, obtained in a trial of the OX40 agonist ivuxolimab. Written as DNA, the CDR3 is TGTGCCAGCAGCCACCCCCGGGGGGCGGCCTACAATGAGCAGTTCTTC. This sequence encodes CASSHPRGAAYNEQFF.